Each of the 10 T cell receptor beta chains below was sequenced from the same sample in a study of patients and donors after allogeneic stem cell transplantation. TCRdb reprocessed the RT-PCR reads with MiXCR, giving one entry per CDR3 protein. The sample gives 800,000 to 1,000,000 distinct CDR3 sequences, more than 15% of which show up once; 5% to 7.5% is in the top ten. Sample: blood, either unsorted or a sorted T cell fraction (not recorded which). The receptors were gathered from a human donor who was either an allogeneic HSCT recipient or a stem cell or donor lymphocyte infusion donor (not recorded which). It is not recorded whose cells these are; they may come from a transplant donor.

Ten or more counts support this clonotype. V gene TRBV5-1 combines with J gene TRBJ2-7; the D gene is possibly TRBD1 (5 bases). V was shortened by 4 bases and J by 2 bases, with 10 bases between the two germline ends. Germline V lookup: CDR1 SGHRS, CDR2 YFSETQ. This CDR3 has 13 amino acids. The CDR3 reads CASSIQETYEQYF. The CDR3 coding sequence is TGCGCCAGCAGCATACAGGAGACCTACGAGCAGTACTTC.

This clonotype was picked up a small number of times. V is TRBV12-3 or TRBV12-4 and J is TRBJ2-1, with 7 bases lining up with TRBD1. Trimming cost V 5 bases and J 4 bases; bases outside gene matches: 8. The CDR3 loop spans 15 amino acids. CDR3 DNA sequence: TGTGCCAGCAGTCCAAGGGACAGAGAATACAATGAGCAGTTCTTC. Encoded protein: CASSPRDREYNEQFF.

This clonotype has a handful of counts. V and J are TRBV6-5 and TRBJ1-1, with TRBD1 matching over 9 bases. Germline CDR1 and CDR2: MNHEY and SVGAGI. The trim removed 2 bases at V and 4 bases at J, leaving 8 bases unmatched. The CDR3 sequence is 16 residues long. CDR3 in DNA: TGTGCCAGCAGTTACGCGACAGGGGGTTCGGGCACTGAAGCTTTCTTT. This translates into CASSYATGGSGTEAFF.

This clonotype has only a few counts. The rearrangement uses TRBV7-9 and TRBJ1-5; the D gene is possibly TRBD1 (5 bases). Per the germline V gene, CDR1 is SEHNR and CDR2 is FQNEAQ (reference sequence). The CDR3 spans 15 residues. Trimming removed 3 bases from V and 7 bases from J, with 16 bases in between. CDR3 amino acids: CASSLNGGILQPQHF. The CDR3 coding sequence is TGTGCCAGCAGCTTGAACGGGGGGATTCTACAGCCCCAGCATTTT.

This rearrangement joins TRBV7-3 to TRBJ2-2; a possible D gene is TRBD2 (7 bases). The CDR3 contains 16 residues. V was clipped by 4 bases and J by 4 bases, with 16 bases between them. Germline V gene data show CDR1 as SGHTA and CDR2 as FQGTGA. CDR3 sequence: CASSSGGARGTGELFF. Written as DNA, the CDR3 is TGTGCCAGCAGCTCTGGGGGGGCGCGGGGCACCGGGGAGCTGTTTTTT.

The gene calls are TRBV5-1 and TRBJ1-1, with D perhaps TRBD1 (5 bases). The CDR3 is 14 residues long. Trimming left V 4 bases short and J 2 bases short, with 12 bases between. Germline values: CDR1 SGHRS, CDR2 YFSETQ. CDR3 protein: CASSNRDGNTEAFF. The CDR3 DNA is TGCGCCAGCAGCAACCGGGACGGAAACACTGAAGCTTTCTTT. Drawing the rest from reference TRBV5-1 and TRBJ1-1, the complete variable domain is KAGVTQTPRYLIKTRGQQVTLSCSPISGHRSVSWYQQTPGQGLQFLFEYFSETQRNKGNFPGRFSGRQFSNSRSEMNVSTLELGDSALYLCASSNRDGNTEAFFGQGTRLTVV.

The CDR3 loop reads CSVVASSGELFF. CDR3 DNA sequence: TGCAGCGTTGTAGCGAGTTCCGGGGAGCTGTTTTTT. The chain joins TRBV29-1 to TRBJ2-2, with D possibly matching TRBD2 (5 bases). Trimming left V 4 bases short and J 6 bases short, with 9 bases between. The CDR3 is 12 residues long. Per the germline V gene, CDR1 is SQVTM and CDR2 is ANQGSEA.

In this sample, this clonotype turned up a few times. The rearrangement uses TRBV12-3 or TRBV12-4 and TRBJ1-2; D not certain. CDR3 size: 13 residues. Trimming cost V 6 bases and J 6 bases, with 14 bases left between them. The CDR3 spells CASSIPGEDGYTF. For the CDR3, the DNA is TGTGCCAGCAGCATACCCGGAGAGGATGGCTACACCTTC.

A few counts support this clonotype. This chain uses TRBV5-4 with TRBJ2-1, with 14 bases lining up with TRBD2. The CDR3 loop spans 19 amino acids. The trim removed 3 bases at V and 0 bases at J, leaving 8 bases unmatched. CDR1 is SGHNT and CDR2 is YYREEE in the germline V gene (reference sequence). The CDR3 nucleotides are TGTGCCAGCAGCTCCGGGACTAGCGGGAGAGGGGCCTCCTACAATGAGCAGTTCTTC. Translated, it gives CASSSGTSGRGASYNEQFF.

The chain recombines TRBV7-9 with TRBJ1-2, with D unresolved. The CDR3 is 13 residues long. Deletions cut 7 bases from V and 8 bases from J, with 17 bases between. CDR1 and CDR2 from the germline V gene are SEHNR and FQNEAQ (reference sequence). The CDR3 region has the DNA TGTGCCAGCACCCCCCCGGGATCCTACGGCTACACCTTC. Translated: CASTPPGSYGYTF.